The entry that follows covers one T cell receptor beta chain sequence. Source study methods: Quantification of nucleated cells was approximated via reference gene primer amplification. Some clones are missing from TCRdb's copy, which holds only in-frame ones; the method was immunoSEQ multiplex PCR. The D gene and trimming were derived from the DNA, and the V and J assignments and clone size from that table. Of some 150,000 clones listed, roughly 80% are singletons. The sample is drawn from a study of blood T cell repertoires in COVID-19. Background on the study: From the United States, Italy and Spain came samples of acute and convalescent COVID-19.

CDR3 length equals 14 residues. Germline values: CDR1 MNHEY, CDR2 SMNVEV (reference sequence). Trimming took 2 bases from V and 3 from J; bases not matched to a gene: 3. The TCR sequence derives from a woman between 50 and 59 years old with active or convalescent COVID-19. The source material was peripheral blood. The chain couples TRBV27 to TRBJ2-7; 8 nucleotides match TRBD1. The CDR3 loop is CASSLRDRRYEQYF. CDR3 DNA sequence: TGTGCCAGCAGTTTAAGGGACAGGCGCTACGAGCAGTACTTC.